This TCR beta chain was obtained from a study of blood T cells in healthy people across ages. Study-level findings and limits: Across the age range, TCR beta diversity per million T cells fell in a roughly linear way. Estimates of total diversity, which came from one million sequenced T cells, were considered to be underestimates. Observed TCR beta diversity showed a strong correlation with the percentage of naive T cells as measured by flow cytometry.

The second PCR ran roughly 6 to 12 cycles with a sample-barcoded 5' primer and J-beta primers. Researchers report that each sample yielded at least 2.5 million CDR3-containing paired-end reads. TCRdb reanalysed the 5' RACE reads using MiXCR and keeps one entry per CDR3 protein. This table has approximately 820,000 distinct CDR3 sequences, under 45% appearing once. In its sample, this clonotype was seen a few times. No antigen is known for it. Trimming stripped 1 base from V and 1 base from J, with 19 bases between. The germline V gene has CDR1 SGHVS and CDR2 FQNEAQ. CDR3 length equals 18 residues. What was sequenced was blood. The TCR comes from a man in his sixties in good health. The J gene is TRBJ2-5, the V gene TRBV7-8, with D perhaps matching TRBD1 (5 bases). The CDR3 nucleotides read TGTGCCAGCAGCTTAGAGGGGTGGGGTTCGGTGATCCAAGAGACCCAGTACTTC. It encodes CASSLEGWGSVIQETQYF.